This TCR beta chain derives from a study of response to subunit inactivated influenza vaccine. General study points: The authors put forward the suggestion that each seasonal influenza vaccination may bring in only a limited number of new T cells.

TCRdb ran MiXCR on the RT-PCR reads and lists one entry per CDR3 protein. In the table there are roughly 670,000 distinct CDR3 sequences, around 13% of which are singletons. In its sample, this clonotype was seen a few times. Antigen specificity is unknown. Germline V gene data show CDR1 as MNHEY and CDR2 as SVGEGT. The CDR3 spans 16 residues. Trimming left V 5 bases short and J 0 bases short, with 17 bases between. The sequence derives from a man aged 50 or older who received an inactivated influenza vaccine. The rearrangement uses TRBV6-2 or TRBV6-3 and TRBJ2-7, with D perhaps matching TRBD1 (6 bases). Sequencing was performed on PBMCs from blood, taken less than 15 days before vaccination. CDR3 in amino acids: CASSRPGHRSSYEQYF. In DNA, the CDR3 is TGTGCCAGCAGTAGGCCGGGACATAGGAGCTCCTACGAGCAGTACTTC.